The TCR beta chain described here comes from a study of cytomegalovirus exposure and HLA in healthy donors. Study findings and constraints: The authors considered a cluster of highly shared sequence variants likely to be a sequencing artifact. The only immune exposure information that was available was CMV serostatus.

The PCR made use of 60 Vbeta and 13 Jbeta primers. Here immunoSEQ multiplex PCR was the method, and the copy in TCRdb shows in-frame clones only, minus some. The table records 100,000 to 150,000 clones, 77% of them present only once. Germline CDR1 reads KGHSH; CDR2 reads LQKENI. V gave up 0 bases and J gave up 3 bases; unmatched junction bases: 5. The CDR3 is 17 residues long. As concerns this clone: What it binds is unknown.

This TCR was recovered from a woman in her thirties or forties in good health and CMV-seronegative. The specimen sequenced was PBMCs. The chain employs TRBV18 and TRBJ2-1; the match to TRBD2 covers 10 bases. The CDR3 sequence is CASSPPSSGGLYNEQFF. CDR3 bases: TGTGCCAGCTCACCACCTTCTAGCGGGGGCCTCTACAATGAGCAGTTCTTC.